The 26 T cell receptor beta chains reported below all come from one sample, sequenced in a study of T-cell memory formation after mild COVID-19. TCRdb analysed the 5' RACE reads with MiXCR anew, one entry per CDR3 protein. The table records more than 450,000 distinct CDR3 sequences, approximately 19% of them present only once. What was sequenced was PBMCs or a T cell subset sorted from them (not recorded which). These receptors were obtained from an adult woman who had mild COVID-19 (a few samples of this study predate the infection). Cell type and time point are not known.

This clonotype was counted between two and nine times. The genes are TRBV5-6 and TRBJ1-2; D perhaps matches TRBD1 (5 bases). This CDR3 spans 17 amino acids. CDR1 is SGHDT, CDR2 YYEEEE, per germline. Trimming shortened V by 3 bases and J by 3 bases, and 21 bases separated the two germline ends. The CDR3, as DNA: TGTGCCAGCAGCTCCAGGTTTCGGCTCGACAGAGACTATGGCTACACCTTC. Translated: CASSSRFRLDRDYGYTF.

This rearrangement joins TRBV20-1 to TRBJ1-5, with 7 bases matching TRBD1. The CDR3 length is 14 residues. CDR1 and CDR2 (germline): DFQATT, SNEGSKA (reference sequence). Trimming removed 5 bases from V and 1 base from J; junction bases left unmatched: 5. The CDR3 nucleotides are TGCAGTGCTCGACACAGGGGCAGCAATCAGCCCCAGCATTTT. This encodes CSARHRGSNQPQHF.

Here the CDR3 reads CASSGTSWETQYF. Written as DNA, the CDR3 is TGTGCCAGCAGTGGGACTAGCTGGGAGACCCAGTACTTC. The chain has TRBV12-3 or TRBV12-4 and TRBJ2-5; 9 nucleotides line up with TRBD2. V shed 5 bases, J shed 5 bases, and the junction held 3 bases outside the gene matches. This CDR3 is 13 amino acids long.

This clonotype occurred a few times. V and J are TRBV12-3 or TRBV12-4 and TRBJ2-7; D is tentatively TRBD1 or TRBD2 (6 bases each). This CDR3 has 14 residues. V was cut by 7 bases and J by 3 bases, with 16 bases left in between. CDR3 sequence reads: CASTLRRDNYEQYF. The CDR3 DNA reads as TGTGCCAGCACCCTTAGGCGGGACAACTACGAGCAGTACTTC.

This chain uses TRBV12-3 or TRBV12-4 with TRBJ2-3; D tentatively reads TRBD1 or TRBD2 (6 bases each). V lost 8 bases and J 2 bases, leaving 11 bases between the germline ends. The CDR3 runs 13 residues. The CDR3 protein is CASLRGDTDTQYF. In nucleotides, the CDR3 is TGTGCCAGCTTGAGGGGGGACACAGATACGCAGTATTTT.

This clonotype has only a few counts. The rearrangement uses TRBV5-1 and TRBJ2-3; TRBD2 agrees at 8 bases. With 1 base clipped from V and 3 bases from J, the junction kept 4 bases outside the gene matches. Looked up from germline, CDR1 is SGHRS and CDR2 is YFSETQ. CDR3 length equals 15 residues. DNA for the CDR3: TGCGCCAGCAGCTTGACGGGGGGGTTAACAGATACGCAGTATTTT. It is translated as CASSLTGGLTDTQYF. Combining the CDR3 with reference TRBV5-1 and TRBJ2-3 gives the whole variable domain KAGVTQTPRYLIKTRGQQVTLSCSPISGHRSVSWYQQTPGQGLQFLFEYFSETQRNKGNFPGRFSGRQFSNSRSEMNVSTLELGDSALYLCASSLTGGLTDTQYFGPGTRLTVL.

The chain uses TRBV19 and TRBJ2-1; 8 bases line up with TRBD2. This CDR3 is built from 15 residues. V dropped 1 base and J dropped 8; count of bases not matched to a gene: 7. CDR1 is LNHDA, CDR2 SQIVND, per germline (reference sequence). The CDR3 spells CASSIAGGPIHEQFF. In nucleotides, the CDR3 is TGTGCCAGTAGTATAGCGGGAGGGCCTATTCATGAGCAGTTCTTC.

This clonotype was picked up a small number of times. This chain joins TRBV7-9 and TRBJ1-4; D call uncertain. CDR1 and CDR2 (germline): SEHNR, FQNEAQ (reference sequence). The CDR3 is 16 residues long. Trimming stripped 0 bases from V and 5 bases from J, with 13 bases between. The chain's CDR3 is CASSLATAWPNEKLFF. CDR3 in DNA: TGTGCCAGCAGCTTAGCCACAGCATGGCCGAATGAAAAACTGTTTTTT.

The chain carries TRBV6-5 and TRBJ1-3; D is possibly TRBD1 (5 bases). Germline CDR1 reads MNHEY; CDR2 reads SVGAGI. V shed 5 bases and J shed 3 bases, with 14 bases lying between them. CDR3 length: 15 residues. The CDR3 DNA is TGTGCCAGCAGTATTAGGGGAAGGAATGGAAACACCATATATTTT. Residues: CASSIRGRNGNTIYF.

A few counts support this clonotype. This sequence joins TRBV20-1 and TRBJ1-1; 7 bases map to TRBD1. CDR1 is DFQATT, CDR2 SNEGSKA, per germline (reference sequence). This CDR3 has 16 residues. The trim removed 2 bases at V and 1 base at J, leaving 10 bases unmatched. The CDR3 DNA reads TGCAGTGCTAGATCCTGGGACAGCGCGGGGAACACTGAAGCTTTCTTT. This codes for CSARSWDSAGNTEAFF.

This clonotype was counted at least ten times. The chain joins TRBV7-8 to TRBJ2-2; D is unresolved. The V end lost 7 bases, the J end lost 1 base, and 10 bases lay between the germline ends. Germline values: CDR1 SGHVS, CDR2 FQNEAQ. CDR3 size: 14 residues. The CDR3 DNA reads TGTGCCAGCATAGTCGGATTGAACACCGGGGAGCTGTTTTTT. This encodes CASIVGLNTGELFF.

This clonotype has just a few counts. As DNA, the CDR3 is TGTGCCAGCAACCAAAGGAGGAATGAGCAGTTCTTC. Amino acids: CASNQRRNEQFF. The chain employs TRBV6-2 or TRBV6-3 and TRBJ2-1; tentatively, D is TRBD2 (5 bases). V dropped 7 bases and J dropped 7 bases, with 11 bases sitting between them. This CDR3 contains 12 residues. Germline assignment: CDR1 MNHEY and CDR2 SVGEGT.

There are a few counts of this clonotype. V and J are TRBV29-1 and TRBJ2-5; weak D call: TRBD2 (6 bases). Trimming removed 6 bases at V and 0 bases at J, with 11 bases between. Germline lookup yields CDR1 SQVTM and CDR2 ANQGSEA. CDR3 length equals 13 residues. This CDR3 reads CSVSGVYQETQYF. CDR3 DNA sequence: TGCAGCGTGTCGGGGGTATACCAAGAGACCCAGTACTTC.

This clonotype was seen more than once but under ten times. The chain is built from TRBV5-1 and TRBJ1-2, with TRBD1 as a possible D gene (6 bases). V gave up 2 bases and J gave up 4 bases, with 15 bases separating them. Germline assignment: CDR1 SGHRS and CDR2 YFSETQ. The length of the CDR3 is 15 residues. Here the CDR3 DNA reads TGCGCCAGCAGCTTTGACAGGTTCCAACTCTATGGCTACACCTTC. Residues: CASSFDRFQLYGYTF.

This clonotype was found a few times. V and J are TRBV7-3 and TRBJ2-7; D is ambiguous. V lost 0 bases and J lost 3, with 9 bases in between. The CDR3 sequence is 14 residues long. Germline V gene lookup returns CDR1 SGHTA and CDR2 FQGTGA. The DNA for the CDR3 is TGTGCCAGCAGCTTAACGGCAGGCCACTACGAGCAGTACTTC. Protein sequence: CASSLTAGHYEQYF.

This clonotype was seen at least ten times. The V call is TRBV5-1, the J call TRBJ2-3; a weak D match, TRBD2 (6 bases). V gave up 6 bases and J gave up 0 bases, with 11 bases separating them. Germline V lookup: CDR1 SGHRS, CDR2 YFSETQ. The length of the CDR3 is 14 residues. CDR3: CASTPGGSTDTQYF. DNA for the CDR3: TGCGCCAGCACACCCGGGGGAAGCACAGATACGCAGTATTTT.

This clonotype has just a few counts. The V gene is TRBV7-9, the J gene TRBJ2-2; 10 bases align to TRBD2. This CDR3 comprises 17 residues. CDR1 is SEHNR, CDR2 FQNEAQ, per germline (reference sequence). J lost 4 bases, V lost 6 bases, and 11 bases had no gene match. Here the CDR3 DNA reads TGTGCCAGCAGTTCGCCGCGACTAGCGGGCCGCACCGGGGAGCTGTTTTTT. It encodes CASSSPRLAGRTGELFF.

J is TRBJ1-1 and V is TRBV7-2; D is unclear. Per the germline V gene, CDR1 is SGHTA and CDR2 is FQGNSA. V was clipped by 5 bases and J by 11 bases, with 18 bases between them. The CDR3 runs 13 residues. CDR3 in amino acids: CASSLRSNQMAFF. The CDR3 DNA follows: TGTGCCAGCAGCCTTCGGAGCAATCAGATGGCTTTCTTT.

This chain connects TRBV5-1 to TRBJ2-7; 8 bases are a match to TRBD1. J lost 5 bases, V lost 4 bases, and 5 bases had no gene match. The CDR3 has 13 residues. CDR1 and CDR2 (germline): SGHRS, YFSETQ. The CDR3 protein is CASSTDRVDEQYF. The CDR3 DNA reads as TGCGCCAGCAGCACGGACAGGGTTGACGAGCAGTACTTC.

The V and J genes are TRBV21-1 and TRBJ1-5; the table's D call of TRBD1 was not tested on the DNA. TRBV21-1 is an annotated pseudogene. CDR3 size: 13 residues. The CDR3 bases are TGTGCCAGCAGCTATGGGGGGGTTCAGCCCCAGCATTTT. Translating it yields CASSYGGVQPQHF.

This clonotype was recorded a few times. In nucleotides, the CDR3 is TGCAGCGTTGAGAATAGCGGGGGGTACAATGAGCAGTTCTTC. Its translation is CSVENSGGYNEQFF. V and J are TRBV29-1 and TRBJ2-1; 10 nucleotides align to TRBD2. Germline V gene sequence: CDR1 SQVTM, CDR2 ANQGSEA. Trimming removed 3 bases from V and 4 bases from J; junction bases left unmatched: 3. CDR3 length: 14 amino acids.

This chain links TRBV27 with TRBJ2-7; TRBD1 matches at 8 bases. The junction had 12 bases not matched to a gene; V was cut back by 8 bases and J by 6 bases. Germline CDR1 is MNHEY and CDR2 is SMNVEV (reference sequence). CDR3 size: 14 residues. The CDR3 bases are TGTGCCAGCGGCCAGTCGGCAGGGGGCTCCGAGCAGTACTTC. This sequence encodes CASGQSAGGSEQYF.

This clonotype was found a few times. The CDR3 sequence: CATSDPRRGPNEKLFF. CDR3 sequence (DNA): TGTGCCACCAGTGATCCCCGAAGGGGACCTAATGAAAAACTGTTTTTT. The chain couples TRBV24-1 to TRBJ1-4; D possibly corresponds to TRBD1 (5 bases). This CDR3 is 16 amino acids long. Between the trimmed V and J ends, which lost 3 bases and 3 bases, there was a span of 13 bases. The germline CDR1 and CDR2 sequences are KGHDR and SFDVKD.

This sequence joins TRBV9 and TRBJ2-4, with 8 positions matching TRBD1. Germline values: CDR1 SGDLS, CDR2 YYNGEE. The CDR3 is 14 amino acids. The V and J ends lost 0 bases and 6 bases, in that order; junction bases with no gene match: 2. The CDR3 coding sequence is TGTGCCAGCAGCGTAGGACAGGGGCTAAACATTCAGTACTTC. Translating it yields CASSVGQGLNIQYF.

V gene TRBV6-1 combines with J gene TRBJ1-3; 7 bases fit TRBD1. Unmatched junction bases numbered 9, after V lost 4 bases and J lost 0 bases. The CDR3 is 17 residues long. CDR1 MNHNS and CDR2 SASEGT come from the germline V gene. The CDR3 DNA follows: TGTGCCAGCAGTGGAAACAGGGGCGCCAACTCTGGAAACACCATATATTTT. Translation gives CASSGNRGANSGNTIYF.

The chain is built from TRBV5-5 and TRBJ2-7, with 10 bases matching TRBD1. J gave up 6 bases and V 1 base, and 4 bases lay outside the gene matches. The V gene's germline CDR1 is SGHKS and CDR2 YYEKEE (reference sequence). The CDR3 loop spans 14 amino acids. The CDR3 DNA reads TGTGCCAGCAGCTTGTTGGGGACAGGGGTCGAGCAGTACTTC. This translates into CASSLLGTGVEQYF.